The 20 T cell receptor beta chains given below trace back to one sample, sequenced in a study of T cell responses to AZD1222 COVID-19 vaccine. Produced via immunoSEQ multiplex PCR; TCRdb's table is partial and in-frame only. Of about 150,000 clones listed, 90% are singletons. The specimen was peripheral blood, collected 28 days after the second AZD1222 dose. These receptors all come from an adult who received the AZD1222 COVID-19 vaccine.

This clone has just a few counts. The chain uses TRBV6-4 and TRBJ1-5, with D possibly TRBD1 on 5 matching bases. V was shortened by 7 bases and J by 4 bases, with 11 bases between the two germline ends. Germline lookup yields CDR1 MRHNA and CDR2 SNTAGT. The CDR3 has 13 residues. This CDR3 reads CASNQGANQPQHF. The CDR3 coding sequence is TGTGCCAGCAACCAAGGGGCAAATCAGCCCCAGCATTTT.

V and J are TRBV28 and TRBJ2-4; 11 bases line up with TRBD1. This CDR3 spans 16 amino acids. V was pared by 8 bases and J by 10 bases, with 16 bases of the junction left unmatched. The germline V gene has CDR1 MDHEN and CDR2 SYDVKM. CDR3 in amino acids: CASDATGTGGRKIQYF. Here the CDR3 DNA reads TGTGCCAGCGACGCAACAGGGACAGGGGGTCGAAAGATTCAGTACTTC.

The chain is built from TRBV28 and TRBJ1-2; TRBD1 matches at 11 bases. Per germline, CDR1 MDHEN and CDR2 SYDVKM. This CDR3 spans 14 amino acids. Unmatched junction bases numbered 7, after V lost 7 bases and J lost 6 bases. The CDR3 sequence is CASTSPDRGHGYTF. CDR3 nucleotide sequence: TGTGCCAGCACCTCCCCGGACAGGGGGCATGGCTACACCTTC.

The CDR3 DNA reads TGTGCCAGCAGTGCCCGGGACTCCCGCTCCTACGAGCAGTACTTC. Translating gives CASSARDSRSYEQYF. The V and J genes are TRBV28 and TRBJ2-7; tentatively, D is TRBD2 (6 bases). V was cut by 5 bases and J by 0 bases, with 14 bases left in between. Germline loops: CDR1 MDHEN, CDR2 SYDVKM. This CDR3 has 15 residues.

The chain couples TRBV4-2 to TRBJ2-5; 12 nucleotides agree with TRBD2. J was trimmed by 2 bases and V by 4 bases; bases with no gene match: 11. The CDR3 consists of 18 residues. Germline V lookup: CDR1 LGHNA, CDR2 YNFKEQ. CDR3 protein: CASSPRPSSGRVQETQYF. CDR3 nucleotide sequence: TGTGCCAGCAGCCCAAGGCCCTCTAGCGGGAGGGTACAAGAGACCCAGTACTTC.

The V and J genes are TRBV9 and TRBJ2-6; perhaps D is TRBD1 or TRBD2 (5 bases each). This CDR3 region has 17 residues. Germline assignment: CDR1 SGDLS and CDR2 YYNGEE. The germline V and J ends were trimmed by 0 bases and 1 base, with 11 bases remaining between them. CDR3: CASSVVGRLSGANVLTF. Here the CDR3 DNA reads TGTGCCAGCAGCGTAGTGGGACGGTTGTCTGGGGCCAACGTCCTGACTTTC.

The chain joins TRBV4-1 to TRBJ2-2; tentative D call: TRBD1 (6 bases). The V and J ends lost 3 bases and 0 bases respectively, with 8 bases between them. The CDR3 sequence is 15 residues long. Germline CDR1 MGHRA, CDR2 YSYEKL. CDR3 residues: CASSQDSTNTGELFF. The CDR3 bases are TGCGCCAGCAGCCAGGACAGTACGAACACCGGGGAGCTGTTTTTT.

V and J are TRBV2 and TRBJ2-2, with 12 nucleotides matching TRBD2. V lost 4 bases and J lost 7; bases outside the gene matches: 4. Germline CDR1 is SNHLY and CDR2 is FYNNEI. The CDR3 has 15 amino acids. This chain's CDR3 is CASSGTSGTNGELFF. CDR3 nucleotide sequence: TGTGCCAGCAGTGGGACTAGCGGGACAAACGGGGAGCTGTTTTTT.

The chain employs TRBV5-1 and TRBJ1-2; 8 bases fit TRBD1. With 4 bases clipped from V and 8 bases from J, the junction kept 13 bases outside the gene matches. Germline CDR1 reads SGHRS; CDR2 reads YFSETQ. The CDR3 extends over 15 amino acids. CDR3 nucleotide sequence: TGCGCCAGCAGCGAGGACAGGGTATCGAGCTACGGCTACACCTTC. This sequence encodes CASSEDRVSSYGYTF.

The genes are TRBV6-5 and TRBJ1-5, with D hard to call. The CDR3 consists of 14 residues. V was shortened by 2 bases and J by 6 bases, with 11 bases between the two germline ends. Germline V gene lookup returns CDR1 MNHEY and CDR2 SVGAGI. CDR3 sequence (DNA): TGTGCCAGCAGTTACGGAACAGCTACTCAGCCCCAGCATTTT. Residues: CASSYGTATQPQHF.

The CDR3 DNA follows: TGTGCCAGCAGTGACAACAGAGGTATGACCGTGAACTATGGCTACACCTTC. Translating it yields CASSDNRGMTVNYGYTF. V and J are TRBV6-1 and TRBJ1-2; no clear D gene. Germline V gives CDR1 MNHNS, CDR2 SASEGT. This CDR3 has 17 amino acids. V was pared by 3 bases and J by 2 bases, with 19 bases between.

The V call is TRBV11-2, the J call TRBJ2-7; 9 bases agree with TRBD2. CDR3 length equals 14 residues. Germline V gene lookup returns CDR1 SGHAT and CDR2 FQNNGV. The J segment lost 2 bases and the V segment lost 5 bases, leaving 4 bases of the junction unmatched. The CDR3 DNA reads as TGTGCCAGCAGCCCTAGCGGGGCCACCTACGAGCAGTACTTC. Amino acids: CASSPSGATYEQYF.

The V and J genes are TRBV30 and TRBJ1-3; perhaps TRBD1 as D (5 bases). Germline-derived CDR1 and CDR2 are GTSNPN and SVGIG (reference sequence). V lost 3 bases, J lost 0 bases, and 6 bases lay in between. The CDR3 spans 13 residues. CDR3 in DNA: TGTGCCTGGAGACAGGTCTCTGGAAACACCATATATTTT. This translates into CAWRQVSGNTIYF.

The chain combines TRBV11-3 with TRBJ2-1, with TRBD2 identical over 9 bases. V lost 1 base, J lost 7 bases, and 8 bases stayed unmatched. CDR1 and CDR2 (germline): SGHNT, YENEEA. The CDR3 loop spans 16 amino acids. CDR3 loop: CASSLGPSLAGNEQFF. CDR3 nucleotide sequence: TGTGCCAGCAGCTTAGGTCCTAGCCTAGCGGGGAATGAGCAGTTCTTC.

The V call is TRBV7-2, the J call TRBJ2-3; D remains unclear. The CDR3 sequence is 16 residues long. Looked up from germline, CDR1 is SGHTA and CDR2 is FQGNSA. The V end was cut by 1 base, the J end by 1 base, with 12 bases between. The CDR3 DNA sequence: TGTGCCAGCAGCTTAGAAGCGAGACTCCGCACAGATACGCAGTATTTT. Protein sequence: CASSLEARLRTDTQYF.

This clone was detected ten times or more. This chain joins TRBV6-6 and TRBJ2-3; D not certain. The CDR3 is made up of 14 amino acids. V lost 0 bases and J 6 bases, leaving 10 bases between the germline ends. Germline V gives CDR1 MNHNY, CDR2 SVGAGI (reference sequence). CDR3 region: CASSYSTSRDTQYF. The CDR3 bases are TGTGCCAGCAGTTACTCAACCTCACGGGATACGCAGTATTTT.

V gene TRBV5-4 combines with J gene TRBJ2-3; TRBD1 matches at 12 bases. The CDR3 totals 16 residues. With 3 bases clipped from V and 5 bases from J, the junction kept 7 bases outside the gene matches. CDR1 SGHNT and CDR2 YYREEE come from the germline V gene (reference sequence). The CDR3 region is CASSSGDRGQGDTQYF. The DNA of the CDR3 is TGTGCCAGCAGCTCCGGGGACAGGGGGCAGGGAGATACGCAGTATTTT.

The chain carries TRBV19 and TRBJ2-2; unclear D gene. The CDR3 loop spans 12 amino acids. Trimming pared 2 bases from V and 4 bases from J, leaving 2 bases between. Per germline, CDR1 LNHDA and CDR2 SQIVND (reference sequence). CDR3 sequence: CASSITTGELFF. CDR3 coding DNA: TGTGCCAGTAGTATAACCACCGGGGAGCTGTTTTTT.

This chain links TRBV3-1 (or the pseudogene TRBV3-2) with TRBJ2-2, with D perhaps matching TRBD1 (6 bases). The CDR3 is 15 residues long. The germline V gene encodes CDR1 LGHDT and CDR2 YNNKEL (reference sequence). V was clipped by 4 bases and J by 2 bases, with 11 bases between them. This CDR3 reads CASSPGQINTGELFF. The DNA for the CDR3 is TGTGCCAGCAGCCCCGGACAGATAAACACCGGGGAGCTGTTTTTT.

This clone was seen a single time. The chain has TRBV6-5 and TRBJ2-7; TRBD1 matches 10 bases. CDR1 MNHEY and CDR2 SVGAGI come from the germline V gene. The J segment lost 3 bases and the V segment lost 7 bases, leaving 3 bases of the junction unmatched. There are 13 residues in the CDR3. The CDR3 DNA reads TGTGCCAGCACAAGGACAGGGGGCTACGAGCAGTACTTC. Translating it yields CASTRTGGYEQYF.